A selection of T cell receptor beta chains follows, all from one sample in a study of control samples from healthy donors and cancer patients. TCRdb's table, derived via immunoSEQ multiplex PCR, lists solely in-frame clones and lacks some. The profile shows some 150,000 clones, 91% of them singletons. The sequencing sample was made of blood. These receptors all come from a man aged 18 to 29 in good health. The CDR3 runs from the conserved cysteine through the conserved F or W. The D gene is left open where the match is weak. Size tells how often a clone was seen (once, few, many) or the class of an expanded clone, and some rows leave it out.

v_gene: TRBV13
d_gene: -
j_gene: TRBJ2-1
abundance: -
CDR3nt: TGTGCCAGCAGCCTCAGGGGAATTGGGTACAATGAGCAGTTCTTC
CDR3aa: CASSLRGIGYNEQFF

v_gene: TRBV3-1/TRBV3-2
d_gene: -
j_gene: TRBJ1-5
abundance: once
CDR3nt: TGTGCCAGCAGTCAAGGGGGTCGGGATCAGCCCCAGCATTTT
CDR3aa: CASSQGGRDQPQHF

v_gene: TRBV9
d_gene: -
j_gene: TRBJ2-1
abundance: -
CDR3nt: TGTGCCAGTTGTAGGGTGACCTCCTACAATGAGCAGTTCTTC
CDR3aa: CASCRVTSYNEQFF

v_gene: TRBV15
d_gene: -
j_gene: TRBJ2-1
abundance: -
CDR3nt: TGTGCCACCAGCAGAGGTTTTGGAGACAATGAGCAGTTCTTC
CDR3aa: CATSRGFGDNEQFF

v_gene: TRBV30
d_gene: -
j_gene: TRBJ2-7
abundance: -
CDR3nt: TGTGCCTTGAGGGTGTCCTACGAGCAGTACTTC
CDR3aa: CALRVSYEQYF

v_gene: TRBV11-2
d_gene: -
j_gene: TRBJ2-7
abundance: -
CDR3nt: TGTGCCAGCAGCCGAGTGGGCAGGACGTACGAGCAGTACTTC
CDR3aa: CASSRVGRTYEQYF

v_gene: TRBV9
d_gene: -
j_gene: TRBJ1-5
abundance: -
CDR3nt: TGTGCCAGCAGCGTAACCCCACAGTCAGGTCAGCCCCAGCATTTT
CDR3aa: CASSVTPQSGQPQHF

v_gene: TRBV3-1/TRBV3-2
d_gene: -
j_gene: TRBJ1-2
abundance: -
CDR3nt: TGTGCCAGCAGCCAAGGGCAGGTAGCCTATGGCTACACCTTC
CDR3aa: CASSQGQVAYGYTF

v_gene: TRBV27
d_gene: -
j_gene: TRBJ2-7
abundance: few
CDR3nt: TGTGCCAGCAGTTTATCGGTCAGCGGAACCTACGAGCAGTACTTC
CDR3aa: CASSLSVSGTYEQYF

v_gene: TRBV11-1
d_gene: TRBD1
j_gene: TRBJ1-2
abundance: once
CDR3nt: TGTGCCAGCAGCGCGGGACAGGCTAACTATGGCTACACCTTC
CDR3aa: CASSAGQANYGYTF

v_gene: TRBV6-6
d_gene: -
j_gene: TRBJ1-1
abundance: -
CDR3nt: TGTGCCAGCAGTAAGAGGGAACTCATGAACACTGAAGCTTTCTTT
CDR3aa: CASSKRELMNTEAFF

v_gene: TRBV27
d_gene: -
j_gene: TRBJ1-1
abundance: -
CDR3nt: TGTGCCAGCAGCCCTCAGGGGTGGGGCACTGAAGCTTTCTTT
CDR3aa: CASSPQGWGTEAFF

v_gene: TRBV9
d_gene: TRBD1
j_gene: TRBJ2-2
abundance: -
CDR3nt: TGTGCCAGCAGCGTAGTCCGGGACAGGGAGACCGGGGAGCTGTTTTTT
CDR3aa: CASSVVRDRETGELFF

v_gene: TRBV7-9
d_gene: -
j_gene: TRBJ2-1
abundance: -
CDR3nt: TGTGCCAGCAGCACCCTGGACAGTTTGGATGAGCAGTTCTTC
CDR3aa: CASSTLDSLDEQFF

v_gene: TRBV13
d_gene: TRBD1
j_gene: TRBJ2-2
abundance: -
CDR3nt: TGTGCCAGCACCCCCGGAAGGTTCGGGACAGGGGACACCGGGGAGCTGTTTTTT
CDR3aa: CASTPGRFGTGDTGELFF

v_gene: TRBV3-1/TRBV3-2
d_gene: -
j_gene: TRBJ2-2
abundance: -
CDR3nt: TGTGCCAGCAGCCACCCTTCCGGGCACGACACCGGGGAGCTGTTTTTT
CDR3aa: CASSHPSGHDTGELFF

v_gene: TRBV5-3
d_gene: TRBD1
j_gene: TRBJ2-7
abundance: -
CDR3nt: TGTGCCAGAAGCTTGGCTCCGACAGGGGTCCCCTCCTACGAGCAGTACTTC
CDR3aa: CARSLAPTGVPSYEQYF

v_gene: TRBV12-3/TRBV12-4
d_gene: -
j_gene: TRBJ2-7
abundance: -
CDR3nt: TGTGCCAGCAGTCCCCTCCTGAAGGGCGAGCAGTACTTC
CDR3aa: CASSPLLKGEQYF

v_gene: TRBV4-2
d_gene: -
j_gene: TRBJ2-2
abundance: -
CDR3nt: TGTGCCAGCAGCCAGGCGGGATTAGCGGACACCGGGGAGCTGTTTTTT
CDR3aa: CASSQAGLADTGELFF

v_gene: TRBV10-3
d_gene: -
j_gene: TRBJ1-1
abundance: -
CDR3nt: TGTGCCATCAGTGGGAACCGGCGGGACACTGAAGCTTTCTTT
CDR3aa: CAISGNRRDTEAFF

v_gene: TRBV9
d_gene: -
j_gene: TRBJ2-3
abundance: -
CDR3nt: TGTGCCAGCAGCGTTATGGAGTCTAGCACAGATACGCAGTATTTT
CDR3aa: CASSVMESSTDTQYF

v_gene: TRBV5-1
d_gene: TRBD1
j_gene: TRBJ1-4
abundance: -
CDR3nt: TGCGCCAGCAGCTCGTTCAGGGGGGAAAAACTGTTTTTT
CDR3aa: CASSSFRGEKLFF

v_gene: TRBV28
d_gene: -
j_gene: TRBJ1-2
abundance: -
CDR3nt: TGTGCCAGCAGTTTACGGCAGCCGCTGGGCTACACCTTC
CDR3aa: CASSLRQPLGYTF

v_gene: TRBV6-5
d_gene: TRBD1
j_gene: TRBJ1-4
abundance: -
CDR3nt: TGTGCCAGCAGACCGGGACAGAGAAATGAAAAACTGTTTTTT
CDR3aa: CASRPGQRNEKLFF

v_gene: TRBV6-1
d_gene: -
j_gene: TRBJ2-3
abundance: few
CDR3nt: TGTGCCAGCAGTGTAGGGCTAGCATGGGACCTCGTGACGCAGTATTTT
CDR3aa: CASSVGLAWDLVTQYF

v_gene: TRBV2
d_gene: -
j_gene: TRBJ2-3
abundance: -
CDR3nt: TGTGCCAGCCGTAGTCCGGAATTCACAGATACGCAGTATTTT
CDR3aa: CASRSPEFTDTQYF

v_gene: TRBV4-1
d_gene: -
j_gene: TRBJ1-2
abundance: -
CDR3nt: TGCGCCAGCAGCCAAGACAGGGGCGGGTATGGCTACACCTTC
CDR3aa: CASSQDRGGYGYTF

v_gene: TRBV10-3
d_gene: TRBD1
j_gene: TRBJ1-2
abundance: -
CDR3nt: TGTGCCATCAGTTTCCCGGGACAGGGAAACTATGGCTACACCTTC
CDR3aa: CAISFPGQGNYGYTF

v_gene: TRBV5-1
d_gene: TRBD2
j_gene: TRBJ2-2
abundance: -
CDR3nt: TGCGCCAGCAGCTTGGGGACTAGCGGGGACACCGGGGAGCTGTTTTTT
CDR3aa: CASSLGTSGDTGELFF

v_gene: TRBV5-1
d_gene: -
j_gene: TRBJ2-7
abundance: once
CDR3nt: TGCGCCAGCAGCTCAACCGGGGGATACGAGCAGTACTTC
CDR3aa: CASSSTGGYEQYF

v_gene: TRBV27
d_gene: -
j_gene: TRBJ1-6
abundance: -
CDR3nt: TGTGCCAGCCGGGGGACGGGAGACTATTCACCCCTCCACTTT
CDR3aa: CASRGTGDYSPLHF

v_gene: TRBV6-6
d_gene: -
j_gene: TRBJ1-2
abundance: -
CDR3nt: TGTGCCAGCAGTCGGGATAACTATGGCTACACCTTC
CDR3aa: CASSRDNYGYTF

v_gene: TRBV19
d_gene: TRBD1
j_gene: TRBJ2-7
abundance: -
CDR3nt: TGTGCCAGTAGTTTTGGACAGGACTACGAGCAGTACTTC
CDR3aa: CASSFGQDYEQYF

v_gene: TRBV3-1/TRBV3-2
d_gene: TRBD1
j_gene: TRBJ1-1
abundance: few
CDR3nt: TGTGCCAGCAGCCGAGCAGACAGGGGCACTGAAGCTTTCTTT
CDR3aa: CASSRADRGTEAFF

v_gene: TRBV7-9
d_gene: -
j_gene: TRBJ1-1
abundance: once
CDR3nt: TGTGCCAGCAGCTTAAAGGCGGGAACTGAAGCTTTCTTT
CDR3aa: CASSLKAGTEAFF

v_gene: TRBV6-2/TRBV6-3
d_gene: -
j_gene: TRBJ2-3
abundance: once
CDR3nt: TGTGCCAGCAGTTACCGGCGGAACACAGATACGCAGTATTTT
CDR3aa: CASSYRRNTDTQYF

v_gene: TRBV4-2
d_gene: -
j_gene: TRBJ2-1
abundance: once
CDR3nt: TGTGCCAGCAGCCAAGCTCAAGGGGGGATAAAGTTCTTC
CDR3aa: CASSQAQGGIKFF

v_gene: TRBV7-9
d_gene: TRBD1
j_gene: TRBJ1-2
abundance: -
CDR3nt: TGTGCCAGCAGCGTCGGGACAGTGGGTTACTATGGCTACACCTTC
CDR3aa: CASSVGTVGYYGYTF

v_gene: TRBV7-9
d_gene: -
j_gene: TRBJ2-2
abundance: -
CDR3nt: TGTGCCAGCAGCTCCACCGGGGGATTAAACACCGGGGAGCTGTTTTTT
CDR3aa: CASSSTGGLNTGELFF

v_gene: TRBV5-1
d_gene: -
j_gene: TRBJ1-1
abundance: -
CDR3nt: TGCGCCAGCAGCAAGTTAACACAGGGGAACACTGAAGCTTTCTTT
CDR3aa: CASSKLTQGNTEAFF

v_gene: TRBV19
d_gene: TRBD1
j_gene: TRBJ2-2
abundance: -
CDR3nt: TGTGCCAGTAGCCATGGACAGGTGAACACCGGGGAGCTGTTTTTT
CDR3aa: CASSHGQVNTGELFF

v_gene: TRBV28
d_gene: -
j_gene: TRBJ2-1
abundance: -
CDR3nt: TGTGCCAGCAGGCTAAGGGACGAACCAACCTACAATGAGCAGTTCTTC
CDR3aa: CASRLRDEPTYNEQFF

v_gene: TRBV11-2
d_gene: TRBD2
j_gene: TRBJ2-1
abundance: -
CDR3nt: TGTGCCAGCAGCTTAGGACTAGCGGGGGGGCGTGGTAATGAGCAGTTCTTC
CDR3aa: CASSLGLAGGRGNEQFF

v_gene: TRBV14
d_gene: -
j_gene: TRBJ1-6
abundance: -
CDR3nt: TGTGCCAGCAGCCAAGGAACAGGGTGGTCACCCCTCCACTTT
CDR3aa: CASSQGTGWSPLHF

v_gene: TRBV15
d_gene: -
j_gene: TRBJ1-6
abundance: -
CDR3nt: TGTGCCACCAGCAGAGATTTCCCGACGGCATATAATTCACCCCTCCACTTT
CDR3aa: CATSRDFPTAYNSPLHF

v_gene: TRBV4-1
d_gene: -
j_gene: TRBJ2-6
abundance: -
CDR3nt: TGCGCCAGCAGCCATCTTAGTTTCTCTGGGGCCAACGTCCTGACTTTC
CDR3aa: CASSHLSFSGANVLTF

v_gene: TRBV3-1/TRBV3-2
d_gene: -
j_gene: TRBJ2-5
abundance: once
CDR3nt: TGTGCCAGCAGCCAAGGTATTCTCCAAGAGACCCAGTACTTC
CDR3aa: CASSQGILQETQYF

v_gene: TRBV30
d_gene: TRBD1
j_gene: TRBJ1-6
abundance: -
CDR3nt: TGTGCCTGGAAAGGGACAGGGTCCTCACCCCTCCACTTT
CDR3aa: CAWKGTGSSPLHF

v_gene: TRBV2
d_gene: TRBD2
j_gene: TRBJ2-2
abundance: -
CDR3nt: TGTGCCAGCAGTGAACCGGGACTAGCGAACACCGGGGAGCTGTTTTTT
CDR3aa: CASSEPGLANTGELFF

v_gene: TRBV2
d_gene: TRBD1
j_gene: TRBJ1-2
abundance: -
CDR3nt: TGTGCCAGCAGCGATCTACCCCGGACAGGGGAATATGGCTACACCTTC
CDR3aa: CASSDLPRTGEYGYTF

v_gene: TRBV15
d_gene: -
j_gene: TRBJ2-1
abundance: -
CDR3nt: TGTGCCACCAGCAGAGGGCATGACGGGAGCTCCTACAATGAGCAGTTCTTC
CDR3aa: CATSRGHDGSSYNEQFF

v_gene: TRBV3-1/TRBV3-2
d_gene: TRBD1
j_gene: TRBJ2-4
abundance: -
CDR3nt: TGTGCCAGCAGGGTGACAGGGGAAAACATTCAGTACTTC
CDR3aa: CASRVTGENIQYF

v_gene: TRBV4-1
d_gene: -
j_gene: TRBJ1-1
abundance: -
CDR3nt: TGCGCCAGCAGCCAAGAGGGTCGGGACGAAGCTTTCTTT
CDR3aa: CASSQEGRDEAFF

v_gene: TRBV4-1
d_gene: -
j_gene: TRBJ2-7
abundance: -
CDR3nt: TGCGCCAGCAGCCGGTCCCTAGGCTACGAGCAGTACTTC
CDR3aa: CASSRSLGYEQYF

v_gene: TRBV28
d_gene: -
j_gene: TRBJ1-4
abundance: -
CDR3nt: TGTGCCAGCCTTAGGGGGGGGCCGAGTAATGAAAAACTGTTTTTT
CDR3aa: CASLRGGPSNEKLFF

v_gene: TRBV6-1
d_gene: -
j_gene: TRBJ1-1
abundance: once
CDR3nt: TGTGCCAGCAGTGAATGGCCAGCCCCTGAAGCTTTCTTT
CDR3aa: CASSEWPAPEAFF

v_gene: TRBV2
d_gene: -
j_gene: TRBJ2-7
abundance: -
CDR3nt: TGTGCCAGCAGCCTACAGGTATTCTACGAGCAGTACTTC
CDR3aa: CASSLQVFYEQYF

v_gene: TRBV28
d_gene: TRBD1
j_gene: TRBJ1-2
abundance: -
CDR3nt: TGTGCCAGCACCAGCAGGGGGCAGGGCTATGGCTACACCTTC
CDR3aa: CASTSRGQGYGYTF

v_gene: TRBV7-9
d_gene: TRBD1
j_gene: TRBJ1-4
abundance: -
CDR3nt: TGTGCCAGCACCCCCGGGACAGCCGCAACTAATGAAAAACTGTTTTTT
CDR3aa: CASTPGTAATNEKLFF